Listed below are T cell receptor beta chains from one sample, sequenced in a study of monozygotic twins with cystic fibrosis. Clones were read by immunoSEQ multiplex PCR, and TCRdb kept only the in-frame ones, dropping some. The sample contains approximately 36,000 clones, 75% to 95% of which appear only once. The specimen sequenced was blood. These receptors were taken from a boy younger than 10 with cystic fibrosis. CDR3s include the opening cysteine and the closing phenylalanine or tryptophan. The order of the fields is clone size, J gene, V gene, D gene, CDR3 DNA, CDR3 protein. A D gene is named only where the DNA matches it firmly. Size tells how often a clone was seen (once, few, many) or the class of an expanded clone, and some rows leave it out.

NA | TRBJ2-5 | TRBV19 | NA | TGTGCCAGTAGTTATACGGGGGTGGGGGAGACCCAGTACTTC | CASSYTGVGETQYF
NA | TRBJ1-1 | TRBV2 | NA | TGTGCCAGCAGTCAACAGGGTTGGACTGAAGCTTTCTTT | CASSQQGWTEAFF
NA | TRBJ2-5 | TRBV29-1 | NA | TGCAGCGTCCAGCCCCTGTACAGGGAGGAGACCCAGTACTTC | CSVQPLYREETQYF
NA | TRBJ1-1 | TRBV25-1 | TRBD1 | TGTGCCAGCAGTGAACCCGGGACAGAAATTGAAGCTTTCTTT | CASSEPGTEIEAFF
NA | TRBJ2-1 | TRBV6-6 | NA | TGTGCCAGCAGTAAGGACGGGGGATACAATGAGCAGTTCTTC | CASSKDGGYNEQFF
NA | TRBJ1-2 | TRBV6-5 | TRBD1 | TGTGCCAGCAGGAAGACAGGGTTCTATGGCTACACCTTC | CASRKTGFYGYTF
NA | TRBJ1-2 | TRBV7-2 | NA | TGTGCCAGCAGCTGGGGAAACCCTACACGTAGCTACACCTTC | CASSWGNPTRSYTF
once | TRBJ2-5 | TRBV12-5 | NA | TGTGCTAGTGGTTTGGGGGGTTTGGGGCAAGAGACCCAGTACTTC | CASGLGGLGQETQYF
NA | TRBJ2-3 | TRBV9 | TRBD1 | TGTGCCAGCAGCGTAGAAGGGACAGGGAGCACAGATACGCAGTATTTT | CASSVEGTGSTDTQYF
NA | TRBJ1-6 | TRBV12-5 | TRBD1 | TGTGCTAGTGGTTTGGGGACAGGGGCCTCACCCCTCCACTTT | CASGLGTGASPLHF
once | TRBJ1-5 | TRBV27 | NA | TGTGCCAGCAGTTTATTAGGGGGCAATCAGCCCCAGCATTTT | CASSLLGGNQPQHF
NA | TRBJ2-1 | TRBV5-1 | TRBD2 | TGCGCCAGCAGCTTGGGGCTAGCGGCTGTGAATGAGCAGTTCTTC | CASSLGLAAVNEQFF
NA | TRBJ2-1 | TRBV19 | NA | TGTGCCAGTAGTATAGAGGGCCGCTCCTACAATGAGCAGTTCTTC | CASSIEGRSYNEQFF
NA | TRBJ1-5 | TRBV23-1 | NA | TGCGCCAGCAGTCAATCACGGAGACAGAGGAGTCAGCCCCAGCATTTT | CASSQSRRQRSQPQHF
NA | TRBJ2-2 | TRBV7-8 | NA | TGTGCCAGCAGCTACGGGGGCATCGCCGGGGAGCTGTTTTTT | CASSYGGIAGELFF
NA | TRBJ2-7 | TRBV18 | NA | TGTGCCAGCTCACCAGGGCAGGAGACCTCCTACGAGCAGTACTTC | CASSPGQETSYEQYF
NA | TRBJ1-3 | TRBV7-9 | NA | TGTGCCAGCAGCTTAGTTGGGGTTACGAACACCATATATTTT | CASSLVGVTNTIYF
NA | TRBJ1-5 | TRBV6-1 | NA | TGTGCCAGCAGTGAAATCGGGGGTCAGCCCCAGCATTTT | CASSEIGGQPQHF
NA | TRBJ1-3 | TRBV6-5 | NA | TGTGCCAGCAGTTACCGAAGTAGCTCTGGAAACACCATATATTTT | CASSYRSSSGNTIYF
NA | TRBJ2-3 | TRBV2 | NA | TGTGCCAGCAGCCCCTGGGGACTGGAAGAGACAGATACGCAGTATTTT | CASSPWGLEETDTQYF
NA | TRBJ1-2 | TRBV5-1 | NA | TGCGCCAGCTCTACTTCAGGGGCCAGCTATGGCTACACCTTC | CASSTSGASYGYTF
NA | TRBJ1-6 | TRBV6-4 | NA | TGTGCCAGCAGTGCCTTTTTCTATAATTCACCCCTCCACTTT | CASSAFFYNSPLHF
once | TRBJ2-2 | TRBV19 | TRBD1 | TGTGCCAGCGGGACAGAAACGAACACCGGGGAGCTGTTTTTT | CASGTETNTGELFF
NA | TRBJ2-7 | TRBV4-3 | NA | TGCGCCAGCAGCCAAGGAGCCGAGCAGTACTTC | CASSQGAEQYF
NA | TRBJ2-1 | TRBV5-8 | NA | TGTGCCAGCAGCTTCGGGGTTTCGTATAATGAGCAGTTCTTC | CASSFGVSYNEQFF
NA | TRBJ1-2 | TRBV6-5 | NA | TGTGCCAGCAGATTCGACCCGGGAGAATACACCTTC | CASRFDPGEYTF
NA | TRBJ1-4 | TRBV4-2 | NA | TGTGCCAGCAGCCCGGGGGTCGGGGAAAAACTGTTTTTT | CASSPGVGEKLFF
once | TRBJ1-1 | TRBV2 | TRBD1 | TGTGCCAGCAGTGGACAGGGTGGGGCTGAAGCTTTCTTT | CASSGQGGAEAFF
few | TRBJ2-2 | TRBV18 | NA | TGTGCCAGCTCATCACAGGGAAACAGCGGGGAGCTGTTTTTT | CASSSQGNSGELFF
NA | TRBJ1-1 | TRBV7-2 | NA | TGTGCCAGCAGCCCTAGCGGGGCGAACACTGAAGCTTTCTTT | CASSPSGANTEAFF
NA | TRBJ1-6 | TRBV5-1 | NA | TGCGCCAGCAGAAGGTCGGCCGATTCACCCCTCCACTTT | CASRRSADSPLHF
NA | TRBJ1-2 | TRBV10-3 | NA | TGTGCCATCAGACCCCAGAAGAATAACTATGGCTACACCTTC | CAIRPQKNNYGYTF
NA | TRBJ1-1 | TRBV5-6 | TRBD1 | TGTGCCAGCAGCCTCCACCTAACGACAGGGACGAACACTGAAGCTTTCTTT | CASSLHLTTGTNTEAFF
few | TRBJ2-7 | TRBV4-2 | TRBD2 | TGTGCCAGCAGCCAAAGCGGGGGATGGGAGCAGTACTTC | CASSQSGGWEQYF
NA | TRBJ2-7 | TRBV6-5 | NA | TGTGCCAGCAGTCTCCACAGCAGTTACGAGCAGTACTTC | CASSLHSSYEQYF
NA | TRBJ2-6 | TRBV9 | TRBD2 | TGTGCCAGCAGCGGGACTCGGCGGGGACTAGCGGGGATCTCTGGGGCCAACGTCCTGACTTTC | CASSGTRRGLAGISGANVLTF
NA | TRBJ2-7 | TRBV14 | NA | TGTGCCAGCAGCCTCCCAGAAAGGGGTTACGAGCAGTACTTC | CASSLPERGYEQYF
NA | TRBJ2-2 | TRBV7-9 | TRBD1 | TGTGCCAGCAGCGCAGGGGGCTGGACCGGGGAGCTGTTTTTT | CASSAGGWTGELFF
NA | TRBJ1-2 | TRBV19 | TRBD1 | TGTGCCAGTAGTAGGGACAGGGGATCTTCCACCTTC | CASSRDRGSSTF
NA | TRBJ2-1 | TRBV25-1 | TRBD1 | TGTGCCAGCAGTGAACAAGGACAGGGGGCGAATGAGCAGTTCTTC | CASSEQGQGANEQFF
NA | TRBJ1-1 | TRBV7-2 | NA | TGTGCCAGCAGCTTAAGTCCTTTGAACACTGAAGCTTTCTTT | CASSLSPLNTEAFF
NA | TRBJ1-2 | TRBV9 | NA | TGTGCCAGCAGCGTAAGGAATAACTATGGCTACACCTTC | CASSVRNNYGYTF
NA | TRBJ2-1 | TRBV9 | NA | TGTGCCAGCAGCCTGGGTGGGGGTAATGAGCAGTTCTTC | CASSLGGGNEQFF
NA | TRBJ1-5 | TRBV11-3 | NA | TGTGCCAGCAGCTTAGCATGGACAGATTGCGGCAATCAGCCCCAGCATTTT | CASSLAWTDCGNQPQHF
NA | TRBJ2-3 | TRBV19 | NA | TGTGCCAGTAGTATAGGACCAGCAGGGTATACGCAGTATTTT | CASSIGPAGYTQYF
NA | TRBJ1-2 | TRBV5-4 | NA | TGTGCCAGCAGCACTTGGGACGGCTACACCTTC | CASSTWDGYTF
NA | TRBJ1-1 | TRBV6-4 | NA | TGTGCCAGCAGTGACAACCAGGGGATTGAAGCTTTCTTT | CASSDNQGIEAFF
NA | TRBJ1-1 | TRBV20-1 | NA | TGCAGTGTGGAGGGAAACACTGAAGCTTTCTTT | CSVEGNTEAFF
NA | TRBJ1-1 | TRBV25-1 | NA | TGTGCCAGCAGTCTTGCGGGGGCTAAAGCTTTCTTT | CASSLAGAKAFF
few | TRBJ1-2 | TRBV7-9 | NA | TGTGCCAGCAGCTTCGGGTCAGGGAATGGCTACACCTTC | CASSFGSGNGYTF
NA | TRBJ2-7 | TRBV11-3 | NA | TGTGCCAGCAGCTTATCCCAGGGGACCTCCTACGAGCAGTACTTC | CASSLSQGTSYEQYF
NA | TRBJ1-2 | TRBV6-6 | NA | TGTGCCAGCTTGGCAGGGTCCCTTTTTGGCTACACCTTC | CASLAGSLFGYTF
NA | TRBJ2-5 | TRBV4-1 | NA | TGCGCCAGCAGCCAAGGAGGGGGCCAAGAGACCCAGTACTTC | CASSQGGGQETQYF
NA | TRBJ2-1 | TRBV5-1 | TRBD1 | TGCGCCAGCAGCTGGGACAGTTACAATGAGCAGTTCTTC | CASSWDSYNEQFF